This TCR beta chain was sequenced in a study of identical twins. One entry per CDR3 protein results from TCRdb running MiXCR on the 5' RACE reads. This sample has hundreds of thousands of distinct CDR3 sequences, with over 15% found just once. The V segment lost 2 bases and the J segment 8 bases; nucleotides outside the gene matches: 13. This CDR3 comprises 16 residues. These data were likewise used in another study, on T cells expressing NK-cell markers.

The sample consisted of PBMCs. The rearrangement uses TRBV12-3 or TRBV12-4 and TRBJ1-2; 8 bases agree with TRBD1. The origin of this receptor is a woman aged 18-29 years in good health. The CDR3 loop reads CASSLRRTGQLGGYTF. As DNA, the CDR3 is TGTGCCAGCAGTTTACGAAGGACAGGGCAATTAGGCGGCTACACCTTC.